This T cell receptor beta chain is from a study of blood T cells in healthy people across ages. The authors ran a second PCR of roughly 6 to 11 cycles using a sample-barcoded 5' primer and a J-beta primer mix. TCRdb re-called the 5' RACE reads with MiXCR, one entry per CDR3 protein. The top ten clones hold roughly 9% of a sample with almost 550,000 distinct CDR3 sequences, 24% of them seen once. This clonotype was observed at least ten times. Antigen: not known. Germline CDR1 reads MDHEN; CDR2 reads SYDVKM. Trimming took 6 bases from V and 5 from J; bases not matched to a gene: 10. This CDR3 has 16 amino acids. Study-wide findings and caveats: A roughly linear age-dependent decrease characterized TCR beta diversity per million T cells.

Another study also made use of these data, one on T cells of mothers and their children. This second report adds: Donation came from three healthy Caucasian mothers together with their six children. Extracted RNA, in its entirety, went into cDNA synthesis at 1.5 ug per 15 ul. Overlap measured in related mother-child pairs was slightly, non-significantly higher than in unrelated pairs.

The TCR sequence derives from a boy aged 10-17 years in good health. The source material was blood. The gene calls are TRBV28 and TRBJ2-5; 12 nucleotides match TRBD2. The CDR3 DNA follows: TGTGCCAGCAGCCCTCCGACTAGCGGGAGACGGGAGACCCAGTACTTC. Translation gives CASSPPTSGRRETQYF.